This T cell receptor (beta chain) was observed in a study of radiation and T cells in renal cell carcinoma. Trimming took 5 bases from V and 0 from J, leaving 10 bases between them. Germline CDR1 is GTSNPN and CDR2 is SVGIG (reference sequence). The CDR3 is 14 amino acids. Profiling relied on immunoSEQ multiplex PCR, and the TCRdb table lists in-frame clones only, not all of them. The sample has about 91,000 clones, 82% seen once. Findings of the study overall: No pretreatment tumor biopsies were available for baseline clonotypes.

Of note for this clone: What it binds is not known.

As for time point: baseline pretreatment blood. The treatment denotes: 15 Gy SBRT to primary tumor, nephrectomy 4 weeks later. This sequence originates from a man aged 55 to 70 with renal cell carcinoma. This chain connects TRBV30 to TRBJ1-4; D call uncertain. Sequences were derived from blood, sampled from a patient whose treatment included radiotherapy and nephrectomy. This chain's CDR3 is CAWATSATNEKLFF. The CDR3, as DNA: TGTGCCTGGGCGACCTCTGCAACTAATGAAAAACTGTTTTTT.